This T cell receptor beta chain stems from a study of blood T cells in healthy people across ages. This CDR3 contains 15 residues. Trimming removed 5 bases from V and 5 bases from J, with 18 bases in between. Germline V CDR1 and CDR2: MDHEN, SYDVKM. Study-level points and caveats: Among long-lived donors, naive CD4+ cells were more numerous and diversity higher than in aged donors. Estimates of total diversity, which came from one million sequenced T cells, were considered to be underestimates.

A sample-barcoded 5' primer and a J-beta primer mix were used in a second PCR of roughly 6 to 12 cycles. TCRdb reanalysed the 5' RACE reads using MiXCR and keeps one entry per CDR3 protein. The sample contains about 640,000 distinct CDR3 sequences, roughly 53% of which appear only once. On this clonotype itself: The target antigen is unknown.

V is TRBV28 and J is TRBJ1-2, with TRBD1 as a possible D gene (5 bases). This TCR was sampled from a man aged 60 to 75 in good health. The sequencing input was blood. The CDR3 DNA is TGTGCCAGCAGTCCCGCCGGCAGGGCTGATTATGGCTACACCTTC. Amino acids: CASSPAGRADYGYTF.